Reported below is one T cell receptor beta chain. The antigen is not known. The CDR3 has 18 residues. Per the germline V gene, CDR1 is SGHTA and CDR2 is FQGNSA. This entry belongs to a study of blood T cells in healthy people across ages. Overall study: For every two T cells, template switching captured about one barcoded beta molecule. Broader study findings: Naive and antigen-experienced cells could not be conclusively compared, given unsorted PBMCs. Greater diversity and more naive CD4+ cells were seen in long-lived donors than in aged donors.

PCR was performed a second time for 7 to 11 cycles using a sample-barcoded 5' primer and a J-beta primer mix. Via MiXCR, TCRdb re-called the 5' RACE reads, giving one row per CDR3 protein. The top ten clones hold less than 0.85% of a sample with around 1,000,000 distinct CDR3 sequences, 20% to 25% of them seen once. This sample also belongs to another study, concerning T cells of mothers and their children.

The chain recombines TRBV7-2 with TRBJ2-7; tentative D call: TRBD2 (6 bases). The better agreement between TRBJ2-1 and the DNA end casts doubt on the J call. Source material: blood. The clonotype comes from a girl aged 2-10 years in good health. The chain's CDR3 is CASSLVRLELRSPLEQFF. The CDR3 DNA follows: TGTGCCAGCAGCTTAGTACGACTAGAACTGAGGTCTCCTCTTGAGCAGTTCTTC.